This T cell receptor beta chain appears in the sequencing data of a study of cytomegalovirus exposure and HLA in healthy donors. Broader study findings: Certain indistinguishable V segments, among them TRBV6-2 and TRBV6-3, were excluded.

The length of the CDR3 is 15 residues. V lost 1 base to trimming and J lost 3 bases, with 11 bases between them. Germline CDR1 SGHTS, CDR2 YDEGEE. The PCR was carried out with 60 Vbeta primers and 13 Jbeta primers. This table comes from immunoSEQ multiplex PCR, and its TCRdb copy is limited to in-frame clones, with some not included. The profile covers roughly 87,000 clones, with roughly 77% appearing a single time and about 15% taken by the ten largest. Comments on this clone: Its target is unknown.

This TCR was recovered from a woman in her 40s in good health and CMV-seropositive. Source material: PBMCs. The genes are TRBV5-8 and TRBJ2-1, with a tentative D call TRBD1 (6 bases). CDR3 bases: TGTGCCAGCAGCTTGAGGGGGACAATCTACAATGAGCAGTTCTTC. It translates to CASSLRGTIYNEQFF.